Below are 16 T cell receptor beta chains sequenced from a single sample in a study of OX40 agonist ivuxolimab in advanced cancers. Assay used: immunoSEQ multiplex PCR; TCRdb lists only in-frame clones, some missing. The sample consists of roughly 80,000 clones, roughly 87% of them appearing once. Sequencing used CD4+ or CD8+ T cells sorted from blood, obtained in a trial of the OX40 agonist ivuxolimab. These receptors were taken from an adult with an advanced solid tumor such as melanoma, head and neck, liver or kidney cancer.

This chain uses TRBV6-4 with TRBJ2-7, with D possibly being TRBD2 (6 bases). The V gene lost 9 bases and the J gene lost 2 bases, with 14 bases spanning the gap. The CDR3 sequence is 13 residues long. The germline CDR1 and CDR2 sequences are MRHNA and SNTAGT. The CDR3 region is CARPPGVPYEQYF. The CDR3 coding sequence is TGTGCCAGGCCACCGGGAGTACCCTACGAGCAGTACTTC.

The rearrangement uses TRBV7-9 and TRBJ2-3, with TRBD2 matching over 10 bases. The J segment lost 3 bases and the V segment lost 0 bases, leaving 3 bases of the junction unmatched. This CDR3 spans 16 amino acids. Germline CDR1 is SEHNR and CDR2 is FQNEAQ (reference sequence). CDR3 sequence reads: CASSLASGRPTDTQYF. The CDR3 DNA reads TGTGCCAGCAGCTTAGCTAGCGGGAGGCCTACAGATACGCAGTATTTT.

The chain has TRBV5-1 and TRBJ1-2; D possibly corresponds to TRBD1 (5 bases). This CDR3 has 12 residues. CDR1 and CDR2 (germline): SGHRS, YFSETQ. The germline V and J ends were trimmed by 3 bases and 7 bases, with 10 bases remaining between them. This CDR3 reads CASSSGGSGYTF. CDR3 bases: TGCGCCAGCAGCTCCGGGGGAAGTGGCTACACCTTC.

This clone was counted a few times. The chain combines TRBV6-1 with TRBJ2-1; TRBD1 aligns across 8 bases. Per germline, CDR1 MNHNS and CDR2 SASEGT. V lost 3 bases to trimming and J lost 4 bases; unmatched junction nucleotides: 5. There are 15 residues in the CDR3. The CDR3 loop is CASSDNRGAYNEQFF. The CDR3 DNA reads TGTGCCAGCAGTGACAACAGGGGGGCATACAATGAGCAGTTCTTC.

The rearrangement joins TRBV6-1 to TRBJ2-1; D unclear. Germline values: CDR1 MNHNS, CDR2 SASEGT. There are 16 residues in the CDR3. V was clipped by 3 bases and J by 5 bases, with 17 bases between them. Written as DNA, the CDR3 is TGTGCCAGCAGTGACCGCCCGGGCCGAACAAACAATGAGCAGTTCTTC. This gives the protein CASSDRPGRTNNEQFF.

Only one count was recorded for this clone. The chain combines TRBV29-1 with TRBJ2-5; TRBD1 matches at 7 bases. The CDR3 loop spans 12 amino acids. Trimming removed 7 bases from V and 1 base from J; junction bases left unmatched: 3. Per germline, CDR1 SQVTM and CDR2 ANQGSEA. This CDR3 reads CSARQGQETQYF. CDR3 sequence (DNA): TGCAGCGCGAGACAGGGCCAAGAGACCCAGTACTTC.

V is TRBV23-1 and J is TRBJ2-2; D perhaps matches TRBD1 (6 bases). TRBV23-1 is given ORF status, its function remaining uncertain. The CDR3 is 17 residues long. V was clipped by 8 bases and J by 0 bases, with 19 bases between them. CDR3 bases: TGCGCCAGCGTCCAGGGGTCGAATCGCCCGAACACCGGGGAGCTGTTTTTT. Protein: CASVQGSNRPNTGELFF.

This clone came up once. CDR3 sequence: CASRPQPQGTYGYTF. CDR3 DNA: TGTGCCAGCAGACCACAGCCCCAGGGGACCTATGGCTACACCTTC. The chain couples TRBV5-8 to TRBJ1-2, with D possibly being TRBD1 (6 bases). V dropped 5 bases and J dropped 4 bases, with 18 bases sitting between them. CDR1 and CDR2 (germline): SGHTS, YDEGEE. This CDR3 is 15 amino acids long.

The V gene is TRBV5-1, the J gene TRBJ2-2; 8 nucleotides agree with TRBD1. CDR1 is SGHRS, CDR2 YFSETQ, per germline. The CDR3 runs 14 residues. V was pared by 4 bases and J by 3 bases, with 2 bases of the junction left unmatched. This chain's CDR3 is CASSDRGYTGELFF. The DNA of the CDR3 is TGCGCCAGCAGCGACAGGGGATACACCGGGGAGCTGTTTTTT.

The V call is TRBV6-5, the J call TRBJ2-5; tentatively, D is TRBD1 (6 bases). CDR1 and CDR2 from the germline V gene are MNHEY and SVGAGI. The CDR3 contains 15 residues. Trimming took off 0 bases at V and 0 bases at J, with 8 bases between the two ends. The CDR3 nucleotides are TGTGCCAGCAGTTACTCCGGGACAAACCAAGAGACCCAGTACTTC. Translating it yields CASSYSGTNQETQYF.

The V and J genes are TRBV7-2 and TRBJ2-1; 15 bases are a match to TRBD2. Germline lookup yields CDR1 SGHTA and CDR2 FQGNSA. The CDR3 runs to 17 residues. J lost 9 bases, V lost 0 bases, and 6 bases had no gene match. The CDR3 coding sequence is TGTGCCAGCAGCTTAGCGGCTGCGGGACTAGCGGGAGGTGAGCAGTTCTTC. It encodes CASSLAAAGLAGGEQFF.

The chain recombines TRBV5-5 with TRBJ2-3; TRBD2 matches at 9 bases. The trim removed 0 bases at V and 1 base at J, leaving 9 bases unmatched. This CDR3 has 18 amino acids. Germline-derived CDR1 and CDR2 are SGHKS and YYEKEE (reference sequence). The DNA for the CDR3 is TGTGCCAGCAGCTTGGACCTCTATTTAGCGGGAGGCACAGATACGCAGTATTTT. Its protein product is CASSLDLYLAGGTDTQYF.

This chain uses TRBV11-2 with TRBJ2-5; TRBD1 might be the D (5 bases). The germline CDR1 and CDR2 sequences are SGHAT and FQNNGV. The CDR3 contains 15 residues. V was cut by 5 bases and J by 5 bases, with 18 bases left in between. The CDR3 sequence is CASSLTGPSEETQYF. CDR3 DNA sequence: TGTGCCAGCAGCCTTACAGGCCCGTCCGAGGAGACCCAGTACTTC.

The chain is built from TRBV7-2 and TRBJ1-6; possible D gene TRBD1, 5 bases. V lost 2 bases to trimming and J lost 5 bases, with 10 bases between them. The CDR3 is 15 amino acids. Germline V CDR1 and CDR2: SGHTA, FQGNSA. Here the CDR3 DNA reads TGTGCCAGCAGCTTATTAGGGGCGCATAATTCACCCCTCCACTTT. Translated, it gives CASSLLGAHNSPLHF.

The V and J genes are TRBV18 and TRBJ2-3; 7 nucleotides line up with TRBD2. Germline V gene data show CDR1 as KGHSH and CDR2 as LQKENI. The ends lost 5 bases at V and 0 bases at J; junction bases unmatched: 5. This CDR3 contains 15 residues. The CDR3 is CASSLTLASTDTQYF. DNA for the CDR3: TGTGCCAGCTCATTAACACTAGCGAGCACAGATACGCAGTATTTT.

V gene TRBV7-8 combines with J gene TRBJ1-1; TRBD1 is a possible D gene (5 bases). V was pared by 2 bases and J by 0 bases, with 10 bases between. There are 15 residues in the CDR3. Germline CDR1 and CDR2: SGHVS and FQNEAQ. The CDR3 coding sequence is TGTGCCAGCAGCTTAAAACGACAGTTGAACACTGAAGCTTTCTTT. Residues: CASSLKRQLNTEAFF.